This entry is about one T cell receptor (beta chain). No antigen is known for it. Within one base of it there is no much larger clone, and no base qualities were kept. Using the deep immunoSEQ assay, multiplex PCR amplified TCR CDR3 regions from genomic DNA. Extracted genomic DNA from each cell subset was spread evenly across all wells of several immunoSEQ 96-well plates, with each plate serving as a replicate. For sorted subsets, roughly 200 ng genomic DNA, equal to about 30,000 T cell genomes, was loaded into each replicate PCR. Purified libraries were measured with a Qubit 3.0 fluorometer, size-checked on a Bioanalyzer 2100, and measured again with the KAPA Library Quantification kit. Each immunoSEQ 96-well plate was sequenced on its own single-read 150-cycle Illumina NextSeq 550 flow cell. On the authors' methods: Because the immunoSEQ output held only junctional sequences and lacked quality scores, the filtering could not match the filtering applied to full-length reads. Sequences were annotated with PyIR, a Python wrapper for IgBLAST v1.9, and V/J genes and CDR3 were assigned using IMGT germline references. Reads were removed for weak V/J assignments (E-value above 1e-6), missing CDR3, stop codons, out-of-frame junctions, or ambiguous translated residues. V3J clonotypes were defined as sequences sharing the same inferred V gene, J gene, and CDR3 amino acid sequence. To compute the percentage overlap between repertoires, the number of shared unique clonotypes was divided by the size of the smaller repertoire. Three approaches were used to assess repertoire richness: RTK rarefaction, the Chao1 estimator, and Recon v2.1 estimates of unobserved clonotypes. OLGA was used to compute generation probabilities for all TCRbeta clonotypes that the gDNA method yielded from a few donors. This immuneACCESS table, as held by TCRdb, lists in-frame sequences with V and J called but not all clones. Of the missing ones, under half trace to an unresolved V gene in checked studies; the others have no known cause. V, J and clone size are those of that table, while D and trimming were read from the DNA. This sample gives millions of clones in total; approximately 95% of them show up just once. The ten largest clones capture about 0.39% of the sample.

The donors were healthy, HIV-negative adults who had no recently reported acute infections or vaccinations. Every donor was a Caucasian adult residing in Nashville, Tennessee, USA. CD4+ T cells were enriched through magnetic negative selection, after which naive cells were positively selected on CD45RA and the remaining negative fraction served as the memory subset. After blood collection by leukapheresis, PBMCs were isolated using Ficoll-Histopaque density gradient centrifugation and then cryopreserved in the vapor phase of liquid nitrogen. Purity and quantity of every magnetically sorted T cell population were checked by analytical flow cytometry. Genomic DNA was isolated from each sorted fraction and quantified by UV absorbance on a Nanodrop 2000c. The data derive from a study of shared clonotypes between healthy human individuals (dated by TCRdb to the early 2020s). Regarding the complete study: A couple of women and a few men aged 18 to 49 years were included in the cohort. Each donor's leukapheresis produced roughly between roughly 0.85 and 9 billion PBMCs. To estimate repertoire size and how much clonotypes are shared between individuals, the study performed deep sequencing of blood TCR repertoires from about 5 healthy adults. To increase sequencing depth and limit assay-specific biases, different laboratories used diverse techniques to prepare libraries and sequence TCR repertoires. For each donor, CD4 naive and CD4 memory were each run on three plates, CD8 naive on two plates, and CD8 memory on one plate. Paper-wide results and their limitations: Sampling was restricted to blood, and TCR repertoires in tissues likely differ from the TCR repertoires found in blood. Estimated clonotype richness was generally larger for naive than for memory subsets. Even with the large sequencing depth, rarefaction of the sorted-subset datasets indicated that sequencing was incomplete. Because the study included a small number of donors, the genetic and exposure-history diversity represented was limited. Pairwise subsampling led to the expectation that sequencing depth would affect the degree of clonotype sharing among donors. Compared with non-shared clonotypes, clonotypes shared by all four sorted-subset donors had higher generation probabilities. When a few donors were compared, the shared fraction of clonotypes was around 5.1% for naive CD4, more than 3% for naive CD8, about 2.4% for memory CD4, and 0.35% to 0.5% for memory CD8.

This receptor was identified in a man between 18 and 29 years old in good health. Some clones in this sample may be carry-over from other donors' samples. The sequencing input was naive CD4+ T cells from PBMCs. The cell subset or site label corresponds to: CD45RA+ positively selected.

CDR3 sequence: CASRSIRGSSYNEQFF. The sequenced DNA is TGTGCCAGCAGATCGATACGGGGGAGCTCCTACAATGAGCAGTTCTTC. This sequence uses TRBV7-8 and TRBJ2-1; the D region possibly corresponds to TRBD2 (6 bases align). V and J lose 6 bases and 0 bases, and a span of 15 bases separates them. The CDR3 starts with the cysteine, ends with the phenylalanine, and has 16 residues. The retained sequence is limited to the CDR3, 48 bases, with the frame set at the first base. CDR1 and CDR2 are drawn from the germline V gene: SGHVS, FQNEAQ.